What follows are 10 T cell receptor beta chains derived from one specimen sequenced in a study of blood T cell repertoires in COVID-19 (dated by TCRdb to the early 2020s). The library was built by means of the immunoSEQ multiplex PCR assay. Here the immuneACCESS table is served through TCRdb, limited to in-frame sequences with V and J called. Missing clones are a known gap in these copies; in checked studies unresolved V genes cover under half, and the rest lacks a known reason. This sample comprises approximately 300,000 clones, approximately 90% of them detected only once. 2.2% of the sample is held by the ten biggest clonotypes. Sequenced sample: peripheral blood. These receptors came from a woman aged 45-60 years who had recovered from COVID-19.

V usage is TRBV30 and J usage is TRBJ2-3; 7 nucleotides align to TRBD1. Germline V gives CDR1 GTSNPN, CDR2 SVGIG (reference sequence). Unmatched junction bases numbered 11, after V lost 2 bases and J lost 6 bases. The length of the CDR3 is 15 residues. The CDR3 DNA sequence: TGTGCCTGGAGTATAAGACAGGGACGAGGGGATACGCAGTATTTT. It codes for CAWSIRQGRGDTQYF.

This chain links TRBV28 with TRBJ2-7; 14 bases are a match to TRBD2. The CDR3 runs to 17 residues. Germline V gene sequence: CDR1 MDHEN, CDR2 SYDVKM. The V segment lost 5 bases and the J segment 4 bases; nucleotides outside the gene matches: 10. The CDR3 region is CASSAQTSGRAGYEQYF. The CDR3 DNA sequence: TGTGCCAGCAGTGCACAGACTAGCGGGAGGGCCGGGTACGAGCAGTACTTC.

V is TRBV2 and J is TRBJ2-5, with 7 bases lining up with TRBD1. CDR3 size: 14 residues. The germline V gene encodes CDR1 SNHLY and CDR2 FYNNEI. The V gene end was trimmed by 6 bases and the J gene end by 5 bases; junction bases not matched to a gene: 9. The CDR3 DNA sequence: TGTGCCAGCAGCAGACAGGGATGGGGGGAGACCCAGTACTTC. The encoded protein is CASSRQGWGETQYF.

The CDR3 spells CASRPPGSINEKLFF. CDR3 DNA: TGTGCCAGCAGACCCCCCGGGTCGATTAATGAAAAACTGTTTTTT. The J gene is TRBJ1-4, the V gene TRBV6-5; D is unresolved. The CDR3 covers 15 residues. Between the trimmed V and J ends, which lost 6 bases and 4 bases, there was a span of 15 bases. Per germline, CDR1 MNHEY and CDR2 SVGAGI.

In regard to this clone: Other DNA sequences in the same sample also yield this CDR3. The chain joins TRBV5-1 to TRBJ2-7; D call uncertain. This CDR3 region has 13 residues. The V and J ends lost 1 base and 0 bases respectively, with 5 bases between them. The germline gives CDR1 SGHRS, CDR2 YFSETQ. CDR3: CASSLPNSYEQYF. Written as DNA, the CDR3 is TGCGCCAGCAGCTTGCCTAACTCCTACGAGCAGTACTTC.

The chain links TRBV7-2 to TRBJ2-1; 8 nucleotides align to TRBD2. The V gene's germline CDR1 is SGHTA and CDR2 FQGNSA. The length of the CDR3 is 15 residues. The V segment lost 5 bases and the J segment 2 bases; nucleotides outside the gene matches: 5. Here the CDR3 DNA reads TGTGCCAGCAGCGCGACTAGCGCAACCTACAATGAGCAGTTCTTC. Its protein product is CASSATSATYNEQFF.

The CDR3 DNA reads as TGTGCCAGCAGTAAATATAACAGGGACGGCTACACCTTC. It encodes CASSKYNRDGYTF. The V gene is TRBV6-5, the J gene TRBJ1-2; D might be TRBD1 (6 bases). The CDR3 runs to 13 residues. The germline gives CDR1 MNHEY, CDR2 SVGAGI. The V and J ends lost 5 bases and 8 bases respectively, with 15 bases between them.

This chain uses TRBV2 with TRBJ1-5, with D unresolved. V dropped 6 bases and J dropped 5 bases, with 14 bases sitting between them. The CDR3 loop spans 14 amino acids. In germline, CDR1 is SNHLY, CDR2 FYNNEI. The CDR3 sequence is CASRREALDQPQHF. DNA for the CDR3: TGTGCCAGCAGGCGGGAGGCTCTCGATCAGCCCCAGCATTTT.

This clone was seen a handful of times. The chain recombines TRBV2 with TRBJ1-1, with 9 bases matching TRBD1. Germline-derived CDR1 and CDR2 are SNHLY and FYNNEI. Unmatched junction bases numbered 10, after V lost 7 bases and J lost 4 bases. This CDR3 contains 15 residues. CDR3 in amino acids: CASKGTGFRGTEAFF. The CDR3 DNA sequence: TGTGCCAGCAAAGGGACAGGGTTTAGAGGCACTGAAGCTTTCTTT.

The chain couples TRBV19 to TRBJ2-3; D is perhaps TRBD2 (6 bases). Germline loops: CDR1 LNHDA, CDR2 SQIVND (reference sequence). The V gene lost 9 bases and the J gene lost 2 bases, with 18 bases spanning the gap. This CDR3 contains 15 residues. CDR3 nucleotide sequence: TGTGCCAGCGAGAAAGCGGCGGGATCCACAGATACGCAGTATTTT. Its translation is CASEKAAGSTDTQYF. Filled out from reference TRBV19 and TRBJ2-3, the complete variable domain reads DGGITQSPKYLFRKEGQNVTLSCEQNLNHDAMYWYRQDPGQGLRLIYYSQIVNDFQKGDIAEGYSVSREKKESFPLTVTSAQKNPTAFYLCASEKAAGSTDTQYFGPGTRLTVL.